The clone carrying this TCR beta chain was detected ten times or more. Its antigen remains unidentified. The lymph nodes were axillary draining lymph nodes from breast cancer patients. This entry is derived from a study of breast tumors, draining lymph nodes, adjacent tissues. Whole-study findings and limits: Compared with lymph nodes, tumors were less diverse; compared with nontumor tissue, more. Tumor T cell lymph node origin was a supported hypothesis, not proven. Luminal-like breast cancer showed significantly greater tumor-nontumor repertoire similarity than basal-like breast cancer did. Most tumor T cells seemingly derive from lymph node, then expand in tumor.

TCRdb processed the multiplex PCR reads anew with MiXCR; each CDR3 protein has one entry. The repertoire has approximately 280,000 distinct CDR3 sequences, over 30% of them found once; the top ten carry around 1.1%. The sequence was collected from a female donor with breast cancer. Some clones in this sample may be carry-over from other donors' samples. The sample comprised axillary lymph node tissue.

Here the CDR3 DNA reads TGCAGCGGGACTAGCGGGAGGGATACGCAGTATTTT. This sequence encodes CSGTSGRDTQYF. The chain links TRBV20-1 to TRBJ2-3; TRBD2 matches 15 bases. This CDR3 is built from 12 residues. Germline V CDR1 and CDR2: DFQATT, SNEGSKA (reference sequence).